This TCR beta chain came from a study of OX40 agonist ivuxolimab in advanced cancers. Looking at the study overall: Ivuxolimab was a fully human IgG2 agonistic monoclonal antibody targeting the costimulatory receptor OX40 (CD134). Intravenous ivuxolimab was administered to patients every 2 weeks at six dose levels: 0.01, 0.1, 0.3, 1.5, 3 and 10 mg/kg. Of the 50 to 55 dose-escalation patients, hepatocellular carcinoma was present in roughly 19, melanoma in approximately 15, renal cell carcinoma in 9 and head and neck cancer in 9. In the dose-escalation cohort, 65% to 85% of patients were male, and the mean age was 60 years with a range of roughly 23 to 79. Patients were allowed to have had prior anti-PD-1, anti-PD-L1 or anti-CTLA-4 therapy, and roughly 40% of the dose-escalation patients had been treated with checkpoint inhibitors. Partial responses were achieved by three dose-escalation patients, of whom one had hepatocellular carcinoma and two had cutaneous melanoma. The purpose of peripheral TCRbeta sequencing was to test whether ivuxolimab changed TCR sequence diversity and led to clonal T-cell expansion. The monotherapy dose-escalation portion (N ≈ 52 patients) of the phase I ivuxolimab trial is reported in the paper.

Counted from cysteine to phenylalanine, this CDR3 has 16 amino acids. The only DNA kept is the CDR3, 48 bases in frame from the first base. Ends trimmed: V by 2 bases, J by 7 bases; bases unmatched to a gene: 14. The germline V gene provides CDR1 SGHDT and CDR2 YYEEEE. In the case of this clone: Its antigen remains unidentified. The input lacks base qualities; no much larger clone sits a single base away.

The investigation overall reported the following: In partial responders in the 0.1-3.0 mg/kg groups, normalized peripheral clonal expansion was found to be among the lowest, especially among CD8+ T cells. Low levels of normalized T-cell clonal expansion were also seen in some nonresponding patients. After ivuxolimab, expanded clones were on average more numerous among CD8+ T cells than among CD4+ T cells. Clonal expansion of both CD4+ and CD8+ blood T cells was observed from baseline to week 6 at doses 0.1 to 3.0 mg/kg. The antigen specificity of the peripheral T cells that underwent clonal expansion was not determined.

The trial excluded patients who had a history of autoimmune disease or were on systemic immunosuppression. Peripheral blood for TCR sequencing was collected from all dose cohorts at baseline, on cycle 4 day 1, and on cycle 7 day 1. Samples were obtained from an open-label, multicenter, first-in-human phase I dose-escalation trial of ivuxolimab. The trial enrolled adults with locally advanced or metastatic head and neck squamous cell, hepatocellular, melanoma or renal cell carcinoma. Before TCR sequencing, CD4+ T cells and CD8+ T cells from peripheral blood were sorted into separate populations. For sequencing of the TCRbeta CDR3 region, genomic DNA was extracted from the sorted cells. The immunoSEQ Assay was used to sequence the TCRbeta CDR3 regions. Imported from immuneACCESS, the table was reduced by TCRdb to in-frame sequences with V and J called. These copies leave out some clones; in studies compared against another copy, an unresolved V gene accounts for under half, and the cause of the remainder is not known. This sample holds about 43,000 clones; around 86% were observed only once. The top ten constitute around 14% of the sample.

The chain is assembled from TRBV5-6 and TRBJ1-2; 7 nucleotides in the junction match TRBD1. The sequencing used CD4+ or CD8+ T cells sorted from blood, collected in a trial of the OX40 agonist ivuxolimab. This TCR was sampled from an adult with an advanced solid tumor such as melanoma, head and neck, liver or kidney cancer. The sequenced DNA: TGTGCCAGCAGCTTAAGGGTAACACAGGGGCGTCCTGGCTACACCTTC. This encodes CASSLRVTQGRPGYTF. Supplemented by the reference TRBV5-6 and TRBJ1-2 proteins around the CDR3, the complete variable domain is DAGVTQSPTHLIKTRGQQVTLRCSPKSGHDTVSWYQQALGQGPQFIFQYYEEEERQRGNFPDRFSGHQFPNYSSELNVNALLLGDSALYLCASSLRVTQGRPGYTFGSGTRLTVV.